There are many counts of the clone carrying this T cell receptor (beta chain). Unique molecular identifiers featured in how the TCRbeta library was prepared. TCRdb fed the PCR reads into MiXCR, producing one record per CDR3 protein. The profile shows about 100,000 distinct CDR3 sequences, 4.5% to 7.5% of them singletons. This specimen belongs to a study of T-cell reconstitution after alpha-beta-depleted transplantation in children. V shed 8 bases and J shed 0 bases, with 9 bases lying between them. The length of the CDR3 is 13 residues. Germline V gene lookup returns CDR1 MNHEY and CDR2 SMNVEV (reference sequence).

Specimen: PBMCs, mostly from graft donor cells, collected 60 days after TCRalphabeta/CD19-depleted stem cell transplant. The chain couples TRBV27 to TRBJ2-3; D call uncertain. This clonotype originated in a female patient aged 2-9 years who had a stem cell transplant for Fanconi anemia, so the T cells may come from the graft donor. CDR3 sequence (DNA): TGTGCCAGCCGTCGCCGGAGCACAGATACGCAGTATTTT. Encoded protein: CASRRRSTDTQYF.